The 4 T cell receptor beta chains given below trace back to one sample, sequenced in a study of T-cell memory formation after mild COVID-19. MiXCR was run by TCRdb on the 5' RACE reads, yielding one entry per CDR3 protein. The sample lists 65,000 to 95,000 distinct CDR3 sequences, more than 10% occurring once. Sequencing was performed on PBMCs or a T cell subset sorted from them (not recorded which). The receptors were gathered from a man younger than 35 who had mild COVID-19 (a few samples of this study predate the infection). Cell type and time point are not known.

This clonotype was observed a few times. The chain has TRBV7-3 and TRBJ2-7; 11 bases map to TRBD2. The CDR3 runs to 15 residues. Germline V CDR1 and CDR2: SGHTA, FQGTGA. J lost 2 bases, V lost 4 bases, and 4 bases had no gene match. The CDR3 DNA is TGTGCCAGCAGCTATGGACTAGCGGGCGCCTACGAGCAGTACTTC. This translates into CASSYGLAGAYEQYF.

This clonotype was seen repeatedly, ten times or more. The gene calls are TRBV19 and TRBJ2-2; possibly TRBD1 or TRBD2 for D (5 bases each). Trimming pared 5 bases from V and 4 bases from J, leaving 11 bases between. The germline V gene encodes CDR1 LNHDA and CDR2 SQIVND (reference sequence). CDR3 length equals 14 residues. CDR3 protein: CASSPGPTTGELFF. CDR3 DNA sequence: TGTGCCAGTAGTCCGGGACCCACCACCGGGGAGCTGTTTTTT.

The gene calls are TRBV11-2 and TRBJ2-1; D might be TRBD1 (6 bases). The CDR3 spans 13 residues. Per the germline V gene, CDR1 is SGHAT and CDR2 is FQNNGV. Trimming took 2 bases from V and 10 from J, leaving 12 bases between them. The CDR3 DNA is TGTGCCAGCAGCTTAAACAGGGTGTGGGAGCAGTTCTTC. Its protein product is CASSLNRVWEQFF.

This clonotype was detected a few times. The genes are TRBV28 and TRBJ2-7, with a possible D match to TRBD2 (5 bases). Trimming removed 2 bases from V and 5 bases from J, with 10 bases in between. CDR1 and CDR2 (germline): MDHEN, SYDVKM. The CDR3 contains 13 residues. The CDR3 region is CASSLRGSDEQYV. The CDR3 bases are TGTGCCAGCAGTTTACGGGGTTCGGACGAGCAGTACGTC.